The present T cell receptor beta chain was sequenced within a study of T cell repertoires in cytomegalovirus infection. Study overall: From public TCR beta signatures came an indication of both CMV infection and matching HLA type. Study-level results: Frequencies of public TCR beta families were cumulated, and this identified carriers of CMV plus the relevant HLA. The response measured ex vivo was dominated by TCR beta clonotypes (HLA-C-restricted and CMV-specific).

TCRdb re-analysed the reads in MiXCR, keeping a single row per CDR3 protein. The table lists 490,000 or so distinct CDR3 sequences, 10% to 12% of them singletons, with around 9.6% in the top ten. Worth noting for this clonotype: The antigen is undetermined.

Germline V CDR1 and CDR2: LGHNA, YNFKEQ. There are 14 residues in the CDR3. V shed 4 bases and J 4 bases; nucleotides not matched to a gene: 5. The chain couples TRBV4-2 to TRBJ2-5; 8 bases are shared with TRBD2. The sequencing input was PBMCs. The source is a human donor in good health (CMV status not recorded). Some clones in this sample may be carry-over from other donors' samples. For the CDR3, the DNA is TGTGCCAGCAGCCCAGTCGGACTAGCAGAGACCCAGTACTTC. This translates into CASSPVGLAETQYF.